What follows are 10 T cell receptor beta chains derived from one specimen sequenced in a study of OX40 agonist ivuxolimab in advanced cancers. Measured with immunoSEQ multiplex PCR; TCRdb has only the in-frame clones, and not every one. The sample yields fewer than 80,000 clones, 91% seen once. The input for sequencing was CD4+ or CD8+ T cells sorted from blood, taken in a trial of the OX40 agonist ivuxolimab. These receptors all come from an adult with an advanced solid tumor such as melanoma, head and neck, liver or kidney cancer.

This chain's CDR3 is CASSPTGTGINEQFF. The CDR3 nucleotides are TGTGCCAGCAGCCCCACGGGGACAGGGATCAATGAGCAGTTCTTC. The genes are TRBV9 and TRBJ2-1, with 9 bases fitting TRBD1. Germline V CDR1 and CDR2: SGDLS, YYNGEE. V was pared by 4 bases and J by 6 bases, with 8 bases of the junction left unmatched. The CDR3 contains 15 residues.

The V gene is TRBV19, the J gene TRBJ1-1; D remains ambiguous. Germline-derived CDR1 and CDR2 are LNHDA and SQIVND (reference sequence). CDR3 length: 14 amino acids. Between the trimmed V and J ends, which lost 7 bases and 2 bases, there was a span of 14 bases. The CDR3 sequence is CASTKGLFNTEAFF. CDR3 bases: TGTGCCAGTACCAAGGGCCTCTTTAACACTGAAGCTTTCTTT.

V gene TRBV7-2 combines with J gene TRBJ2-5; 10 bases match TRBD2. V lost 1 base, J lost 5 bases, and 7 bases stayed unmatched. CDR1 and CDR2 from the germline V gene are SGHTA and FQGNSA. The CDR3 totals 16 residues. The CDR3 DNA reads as TGTGCCAGCAGCTTAGTGCCTAGCGGGAGTGGGGAGACCCAGTACTTC. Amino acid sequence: CASSLVPSGSGETQYF.

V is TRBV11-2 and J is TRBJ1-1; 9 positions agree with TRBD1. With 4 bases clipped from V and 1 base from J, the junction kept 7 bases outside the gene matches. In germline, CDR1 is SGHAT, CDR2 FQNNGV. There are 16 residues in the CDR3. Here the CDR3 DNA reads TGTGCCAGCAGCTCAGGACAGGGGCGAGGGAACACTGAAGCTTTCTTT. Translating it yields CASSSGQGRGNTEAFF.

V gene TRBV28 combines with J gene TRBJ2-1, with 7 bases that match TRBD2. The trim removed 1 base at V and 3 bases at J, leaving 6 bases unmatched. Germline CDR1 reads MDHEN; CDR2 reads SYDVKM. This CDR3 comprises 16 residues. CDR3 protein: CASSLLWTRHYNEQFF. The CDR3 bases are TGTGCCAGCAGTTTATTGTGGACTAGACACTACAATGAGCAGTTCTTC.

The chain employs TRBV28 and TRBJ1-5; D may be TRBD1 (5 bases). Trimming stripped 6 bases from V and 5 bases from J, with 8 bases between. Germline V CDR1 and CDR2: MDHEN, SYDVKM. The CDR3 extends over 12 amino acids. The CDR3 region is CASRWGDQPQHF. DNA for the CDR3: TGTGCCAGCAGGTGGGGGGATCAGCCCCAGCATTTT.

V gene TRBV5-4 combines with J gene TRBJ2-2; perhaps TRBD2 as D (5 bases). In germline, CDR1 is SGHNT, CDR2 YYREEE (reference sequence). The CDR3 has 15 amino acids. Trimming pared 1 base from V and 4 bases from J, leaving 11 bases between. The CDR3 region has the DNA TGTGCCAGCAGCTTGAGCGAGGGCTTCACCGGGGAGCTGTTTTTT. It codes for CASSLSEGFTGELFF.

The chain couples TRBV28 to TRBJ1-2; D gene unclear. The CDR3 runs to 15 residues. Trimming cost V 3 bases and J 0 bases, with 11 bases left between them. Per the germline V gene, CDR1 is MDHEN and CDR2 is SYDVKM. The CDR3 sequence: CASSLGWVPNYGYTF. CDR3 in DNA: TGTGCCAGCAGTTTGGGCTGGGTACCTAACTATGGCTACACCTTC.

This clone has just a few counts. Here the CDR3 reads CASSLWFAGGRYNEQFF. Written as DNA, the CDR3 is TGTGCCAGTAGTCTCTGGTTCGCGGGAGGCCGCTACAATGAGCAGTTCTTC. The chain employs TRBV19 and TRBJ2-1; 8 bases line up with TRBD2. CDR1 is LNHDA, CDR2 SQIVND, per germline (reference sequence). This CDR3 is 17 amino acids long. V shed 5 bases and J 3 bases; nucleotides not matched to a gene: 12.

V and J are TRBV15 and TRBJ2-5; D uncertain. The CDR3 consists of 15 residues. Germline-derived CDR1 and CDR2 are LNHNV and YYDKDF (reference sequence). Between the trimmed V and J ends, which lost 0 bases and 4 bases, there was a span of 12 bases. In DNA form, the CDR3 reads TGTGCCACCAGCAGAGATCAAGGTGCATTAGAGACCCAGTACTTC. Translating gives CATSRDQGALETQYF.